Following are 18 T cell receptor beta chains from one sample sequenced in a study of blood T cell repertoires in COVID-19. Profiled with immunoSEQ multiplex PCR; TCRdb holds only in-frame clones, not every one. The data contain 200,000 to 300,000 clones, roughly 90% of them seen just once; the ten biggest clones take up 4%. The sequenced sample consisted of peripheral blood. The origin of the receptors is a man in his sixties who had recovered from COVID-19.

This chain connects TRBV5-1 to TRBJ2-3, with a weak D call TRBD1 (6 bases). Germline V gives CDR1 SGHRS, CDR2 YFSETQ. The V gene lost 1 base and the J gene lost 7 bases, with 16 bases spanning the gap. The CDR3 contains 15 residues. The CDR3 bases are TGCGCCAGCAGCTTGTCGGGCCAGGGGTTAAATACGCAGTATTTT. Encoded protein: CASSLSGQGLNTQYF.

The chain links TRBV9 to TRBJ2-6, with a weak D call TRBD2 (5 bases). The V and J ends lost 4 bases and 4 bases respectively, with 12 bases between them. The CDR3 is 15 residues long. In germline, CDR1 is SGDLS, CDR2 YYNGEE. The CDR3 DNA is TGTGCCAGCAGCCCTAGGAGGCTAGGGGCCAACGTCCTGACTTTC. Translating gives CASSPRRLGANVLTF.

The V and J genes are TRBV5-6 and TRBJ2-1, with 9 positions matching TRBD2. Germline assignment: CDR1 SGHDT and CDR2 YYEEEE. After removal of 5 bases from V and 0 bases from J, the junction contained 9 bases not matched to a gene. This CDR3 spans 17 amino acids. CDR3 sequence: CASRSVLAGSSYNEQFF. The DNA for the CDR3 is TGTGCCAGCAGATCGGTCCTAGCGGGGAGCTCCTACAATGAGCAGTTCTTC.

This rearrangement joins TRBV7-2 to TRBJ1-1; D gene unclear. Germline CDR1 and CDR2: SGHTA and FQGNSA. The CDR3 runs 13 residues. V was pared by 5 bases and J by 2 bases, with 9 bases between. For the CDR3, the DNA is TGTGCCAGCAGCGGCGGGGTCAACACTGAAGCTTTCTTT. Translating it yields CASSGGVNTEAFF.

V is TRBV9 and J is TRBJ2-3; the match to TRBD1 covers 10 bases. The CDR3 is 16 amino acids. Trimming at V came to 0 bases and at J to 6 bases, leaving 7 bases not matched to a gene. The germline V gene encodes CDR1 SGDLS and CDR2 YYNGEE. As DNA, the CDR3 is TGTGCCAGCAGCGTAGTCGGGACAGGGGAGGTGGATACGCAGTATTTT. Its protein is CASSVVGTGEVDTQYF. The entire variable domain, with the rest obtained from reference TRBV9 and TRBJ2-3, is as follows: DSGVTQTPKHLITATGQRVTLRCSPRSGDLSVYWYQQSLDQGLQFLIQYYNGEERAKGNILERFSAQQFPDLHSELNLSSLELGDSALYFCASSVVGTGEVDTQYFGPGTRLTVL.

CDR3 coding DNA: TGCGCCAGCAGCTTGGCCATGGGCGGGAACTACAATGAGCAGTTCTTC. Amino acid sequence: CASSLAMGGNYNEQFF. The chain has TRBV5-1 and TRBJ2-1; TRBD2 is a possible D gene (6 bases). Germline V gene lookup returns CDR1 SGHRS and CDR2 YFSETQ. This CDR3 has 16 residues. V dropped 0 bases and J dropped 3 bases, with 13 bases sitting between them.

This sequence joins TRBV19 and TRBJ1-6; D call uncertain. Germline loops: CDR1 LNHDA, CDR2 SQIVND (reference sequence). The CDR3 totals 13 residues. The germline V and J ends were trimmed by 6 bases and 9 bases, with 12 bases remaining between them. CDR3 nucleotides: TGTGCCAGTAGCCATTCGGAGGCTTCACCCCTCCACTTT. Translated: CASSHSEASPLHF.

This clone appeared a single time. The chain couples TRBV2 to TRBJ2-5, with 7 bases that match TRBD1. V was pared by 0 bases and J by 7 bases, with 11 bases of the junction left unmatched. There are 16 residues in the CDR3. Germline CDR1 SNHLY, CDR2 FYNNEI. CDR3 in amino acids: CASSEAQGDKLTTQYF. The CDR3 DNA sequence: TGTGCCAGCAGTGAAGCGCAGGGGGACAAACTCACGACCCAGTACTTC.

The chain links TRBV5-1 to TRBJ1-1, with D possibly being TRBD1 (5 bases). This CDR3 has 14 amino acids. The V gene's germline CDR1 is SGHRS and CDR2 YFSETQ. Trimming took off 3 bases at V and 8 bases at J, with 17 bases between the two ends. This chain's CDR3 is CASSSPTNRLEAFF. The DNA for the CDR3 is TGCGCCAGCAGCTCGCCAACTAACAGGCTCGAAGCTTTCTTT.

The V gene is TRBV29-1, the J gene TRBJ1-1, with D uncertain. The CDR3 loop spans 12 amino acids. The V end lost 3 bases, the J end lost 7 bases, and 12 bases lay between the germline ends. Per germline, CDR1 SQVTM and CDR2 ANQGSEA. The CDR3 DNA sequence: TGCAGCGTTGATACAGTGTCCTATGAAGCTTTCTTT. This gives the protein CSVDTVSYEAFF.

Only one count was recorded for this clone. The chain combines TRBV7-9 with TRBJ1-6; D is unclear. V was clipped by 5 bases and J by 7 bases, with 12 bases between them. The CDR3 length is 14 residues. Germline V gene lookup returns CDR1 SEHNR and CDR2 FQNEAQ (reference sequence). CDR3 residues: CASSHAGGNSPLHF. The CDR3 DNA sequence: TGTGCCAGCAGCCACGCCGGAGGGAATTCACCCCTCCACTTT.

This clone showed up just a few times. The rearrangement links TRBV6-5 to TRBJ1-1; tentative D call: TRBD1 (6 bases). With 7 bases removed from V and 4 bases from J, the gap between germline ends came to 13 bases. This CDR3 contains 13 residues. The V gene's germline CDR1 is MNHEY and CDR2 SVGAGI. The CDR3 sequence: CASIVGAGTEAFF. CDR3 sequence (DNA): TGTGCCAGCATCGTGGGGGCAGGCACTGAAGCTTTCTTT.

The chain uses TRBV5-4 and TRBJ1-5; the match to TRBD1 covers 8 bases. CDR3 length: 14 amino acids. The germline CDR1 and CDR2 sequences are SGHNT and YYREEE (reference sequence). V shed 4 bases and J 6 bases; nucleotides not matched to a gene: 6. The CDR3, as DNA: TGTGCCAGCAGCCAACAGGGGGAGAGTCAGCCCCAGCATTTT. Translating gives CASSQQGESQPQHF.

V is TRBV28 and J is TRBJ2-7; D ambiguous. V was cut by 7 bases and J by 0 bases, with 13 bases left in between. This CDR3 is 14 amino acids long. CDR1 is MDHEN and CDR2 is SYDVKM in the germline V gene. The CDR3 spells CASTGGLSSYEQYF. The CDR3 bases are TGTGCCAGCACCGGCGGATTGAGCTCCTACGAGCAGTACTTC.

This clone appeared a single time. The gene calls are TRBV7-3 and TRBJ2-3; the match to TRBD2 covers 9 bases. Unmatched junction bases numbered 9, after V lost 5 bases and J lost 0 bases. In germline, CDR1 is SGHTA, CDR2 FQGTGA. The CDR3 length is 17 residues. CDR3 sequence (DNA): TGTGCCAGCAGCCGCATCGGGACTAGCTCTAGCACAGATACGCAGTATTTT. Protein: CASSRIGTSSSTDTQYF.

The gene calls are TRBV5-5 and TRBJ2-3; the match to TRBD2 covers 15 bases. Trimming at V came to 6 bases and at J to 9 bases, leaving 11 bases not matched to a gene. CDR1 SGHKS and CDR2 YYEKEE come from the germline V gene (reference sequence). The CDR3 contains 16 residues. CDR3 protein: CASTGLAGGGRGTQYF. CDR3 coding DNA: TGTGCCAGCACCGGACTAGCGGGGGGGGGCAGAGGGACGCAGTATTTT.

The V gene is TRBV5-6, the J gene TRBJ1-1; 8 positions agree with TRBD1. Germline V CDR1 and CDR2: SGHDT, YYEEEE. The CDR3 covers 14 residues. V shed 0 bases and J 4 bases; nucleotides not matched to a gene: 2. Written as DNA, the CDR3 is TGTGCCAGCAGCTTGGCAGGGGGCCTCACTGAAGCTTTCTTT. Amino acid sequence: CASSLAGGLTEAFF.

This chain joins TRBV19 and TRBJ2-2; 11 nucleotides align to TRBD1. CDR1 is LNHDA, CDR2 SQIVND, per germline (reference sequence). Trimming cost V 10 bases and J 8 bases; bases outside gene matches: 21. The CDR3 runs 18 residues. CDR3 DNA: TGTGCCACCCCCCTCCCGCGTGCTGGACAGGGGGCAGTGGGGGAGCTGTTTTTT. This gives the protein CATPLPRAGQGAVGELFF.